The 21 T cell receptor beta chains below were found in one sample sequenced in a study of T cell responses to AZD1222 COVID-19 vaccine. Measured with immunoSEQ multiplex PCR; TCRdb has only the in-frame clones, and not every one. The sample contains roughly 150,000 clones, 75% to 90% of which appear only once. Sequencing used peripheral blood, obtained on day 0 of AZD1222 vaccination. The receptors were gathered from an adult in good health.

This rearrangement joins TRBV5-5 to TRBJ1-4, with D perhaps matching TRBD1 (5 bases). CDR3 length: 18 amino acids. Germline CDR1 SGHKS, CDR2 YYEKEE (reference sequence). Deletions cut 4 bases from V and 0 bases from J, with 19 bases between. This CDR3 reads CASSPALMGGATNEKLFF. Written as DNA, the CDR3 is TGTGCCAGCAGCCCGGCCTTGATGGGGGGAGCAACTAATGAAAAACTGTTTTTT.

The chain has TRBV5-1 and TRBJ2-5; D unclear. Germline lookup yields CDR1 SGHRS and CDR2 YFSETQ. CDR3 length: 13 residues. V lost 5 bases to trimming and J lost 5 bases, with 13 bases between them. The CDR3 coding sequence is TGCGCCAGCAGAAAGGGCCCGGAGGAGACCCAGTACTTC. This encodes CASRKGPEETQYF.

The chain is built from TRBV13 and TRBJ1-2; D uncertain. The germline V and J ends were trimmed by 5 bases and 4 bases, with 17 bases remaining between them. Germline V gene lookup returns CDR1 PRHDT and CDR2 FYEKMQ (reference sequence). CDR3 length equals 15 residues. For the CDR3, the DNA is TGTGCCAGCAGCCCGTACGACCGCAGCTTCTATGGCTACACCTTC. Translating gives CASSPYDRSFYGYTF.

The gene calls are TRBV28 and TRBJ1-3, with D possibly matching TRBD1 (5 bases). Trimming cost V 7 bases and J 0 bases, with 16 bases left between them. The CDR3 has 16 amino acids. Germline CDR1 reads MDHEN; CDR2 reads SYDVKM. This CDR3 reads CASTGASEGSGNTIYF. The CDR3, as DNA: TGTGCCAGCACCGGGGCCAGCGAAGGCTCTGGAAACACCATATATTTT.

In this sample, this clone turned up once. V and J are TRBV5-1 and TRBJ2-2, with D unresolved. The CDR3 runs 13 residues. Trimming took 2 bases from V and 5 from J, leaving 7 bases between them. In germline, CDR1 is SGHRS, CDR2 YFSETQ. The CDR3 nucleotides read TGCGCCAGCAGCTTTGGCAAAACCGGGGAGCTGTTTTTT. This sequence encodes CASSFGKTGELFF.

The rearrangement uses TRBV19 and TRBJ2-1; 9 bases agree with TRBD1. There are 13 residues in the CDR3. Losses at the gene ends were 8 bases for V and 8 bases for J; bases not matched to a gene: 7. Germline V gene lookup returns CDR1 LNHDA and CDR2 SQIVND (reference sequence). CDR3 loop: CASGTGSIYEQFF. The DNA for the CDR3 is TGTGCCAGTGGGACAGGGTCTATCTATGAGCAGTTCTTC.

The chain joins TRBV6-1 to TRBJ2-7; D call uncertain. The V end lost 4 bases, the J end lost 2 bases, and 3 bases lay between the germline ends. The CDR3 consists of 11 residues. Germline CDR1 MNHNS, CDR2 SASEGT. CDR3 DNA sequence: TGTGCCAGCAGTGCAGCCTACGAGCAGTACTTC. This codes for CASSAAYEQYF.

As concerns this clone: Other DNA sequences from this sample encode an identical CDR3 as well. The V and J genes are TRBV28 and TRBJ1-4; D unclear. CDR3 size: 12 residues. CDR1 is MDHEN, CDR2 SYDVKM, per germline. Trimming removed 2 bases at V and 5 bases at J, with 3 bases between. CDR3 sequence reads: CASSLGNEKLFF. The CDR3, as DNA: TGTGCCAGCAGTTTAGGAAATGAAAAACTGTTTTTT.

The genes are TRBV10-3 and TRBJ2-1, with 11 bases matching TRBD2. Germline V lookup: CDR1 ENHRY, CDR2 SYGVKD. CDR3 length: 14 residues. V trimming: 7 bases; J trimming: 4 bases; junction bases outside the gene matches: 3. The CDR3 loop reads CAIKGLAEYNEQFF. In nucleotides, the CDR3 is TGTGCCATCAAGGGACTAGCGGAATACAATGAGCAGTTCTTC.

V and J are TRBV11-2 and TRBJ2-2; D is possibly TRBD1 (5 bases). Germline V gene sequence: CDR1 SGHAT, CDR2 FQNNGV. The V end was cut by 5 bases, the J end by 4 bases, with 17 bases between. This CDR3 spans 16 amino acids. The CDR3 DNA is TGTGCCAGCAGCCCAACGGCAGGGTCGAGCACCGGGGAGCTGTTTTTT. Amino acid sequence: CASSPTAGSSTGELFF.

The chain links TRBV18 to TRBJ1-1; D uncertain. With 4 bases removed from V and 3 bases from J, the gap between germline ends came to 9 bases. Germline CDR1 KGHSH, CDR2 LQKENI. CDR3 size: 13 residues. For the CDR3, the DNA is TGTGCCAGCTCACAAGGACGGGACACTGAAGCTTTCTTT. Amino acid sequence: CASSQGRDTEAFF.

The V call is TRBV5-5, the J call TRBJ1-2; possible D gene TRBD1, 5 bases. Deletions cut 4 bases from V and 8 bases from J, with 21 bases between. Germline V CDR1 and CDR2: SGHKS, YYEKEE (reference sequence). The CDR3 length is 15 residues. CDR3 sequence: CASSQGSGWELGYTF. CDR3 in DNA: TGTGCCAGCAGCCAAGGGTCAGGGTGGGAACTCGGCTACACCTTC. Variable domain in full (rest from reference TRBV5-5 and TRBJ1-2): DAGVTQSPTHLIKTRGQQVTLRCSPISGHKSVSWYQQVLGQGPQFIFQYYEKEERGRGNFPDRFSARQFPNYSSELNVNALLLGDSALYLCASSQGSGWELGYTFGSGTRLTVV.

The J gene is TRBJ1-3, the V gene TRBV29-1, with D hard to call. V lost 3 bases, J lost 5 bases, and 8 bases lay in between. The CDR3 contains 12 residues. Germline V gene data show CDR1 as SQVTM and CDR2 as ANQGSEA. The CDR3 reads CSVEVVRNTIYF. CDR3 sequence (DNA): TGCAGCGTTGAGGTCGTGAGAAACACCATATATTTT.

The V and J genes are TRBV5-4 and TRBJ2-1; 9 nucleotides match TRBD2. Per the germline V gene, CDR1 is SGHNT and CDR2 is YYREEE (reference sequence). J gave up 3 bases and V 4 bases, and 5 bases lay outside the gene matches. The CDR3 contains 15 residues. The CDR3 loop reads CASSARTSDYNEQFF. In DNA form, the CDR3 reads TGTGCCAGCAGCGCCAGGACTAGCGACTACAATGAGCAGTTCTTC.

This clone appeared a few times. The chain links TRBV7-9 to TRBJ2-3; weak D call: TRBD2 (5 bases). CDR3 length: 14 amino acids. V lost 1 base and J lost 4, with 9 bases in between. CDR1 SEHNR and CDR2 FQNEAQ come from the germline V gene (reference sequence). The CDR3 region has the DNA TGTGCCAGCAGCTTAGTGGTGGGAGCAGATACGCAGTATTTT. Amino acid sequence: CASSLVVGADTQYF.

CDR3 DNA sequence: TGTGCCAGCAGGGGGGATGATTTTGCTGAAGCTTTCTTT. Translating it yields CASRGDDFAEAFF. The rearrangement uses TRBV6-5 and TRBJ1-1; D may be TRBD1 (5 bases). The CDR3 runs 13 residues. V shed 6 bases and J shed 6 bases, with 14 bases lying between them. CDR1 MNHEY and CDR2 SVGAGI come from the germline V gene.

Note on this clone: The same CDR3 is also encoded by other DNA sequences in this sample. This chain connects TRBV11-2 to TRBJ2-5; D unclear. CDR3 length: 11 amino acids. V was cut by 1 base and J by 4 bases, with 1 base left in between. Germline V lookup: CDR1 SGHAT, CDR2 FQNNGV. The CDR3 region is CASSLGETQYF. CDR3 DNA sequence: TGTGCCAGCAGCTTAGGAGAGACCCAGTACTTC. Complete variable domain (other parts from reference TRBV11-2 and TRBJ2-5): EAGVAQSPRYKIIEKRQSVAFWCNPISGHATLYWYQQILGQGPKLLIQFQNNGVVDDSQLPKDRFSAERLKGVDSTLKIQPAKLEDSAVYLCASSLGETQYFGPGTRLLVL.

V gene TRBV5-8 combines with J gene TRBJ1-2; TRBD1 is a possible D gene (6 bases). This CDR3 contains 13 residues. V lost 4 bases, J lost 4 bases, and 11 bases lay in between. Germline V gene lookup returns CDR1 SGHTS and CDR2 YDEGEE. The CDR3 DNA reads TGTGCCAGCAGCGAGGGGGTGGGCTATGGCTACACCTTC. Translated, it gives CASSEGVGYGYTF.

In DNA, the CDR3 is TGCGCCAGCAGCCAGGACAGACCGAACACTGAAGCTTTCTTT. Its protein product is CASSQDRPNTEAFF. The V gene is TRBV5-1, the J gene TRBJ1-1; tentative D call: TRBD1 (6 bases). The germline V and J ends were trimmed by 4 bases and 1 base, with 11 bases remaining between them. Per germline, CDR1 SGHRS and CDR2 YFSETQ. The CDR3 sequence is 14 residues long.

This chain connects TRBV7-6 to TRBJ2-3, with a tentative D call TRBD1 (6 bases). The CDR3 sequence is 11 residues long. The germline V gene encodes CDR1 SGHVS and CDR2 FNYEAQ. With 11 bases removed from V and 1 base from J, the gap between germline ends came to 7 bases. The DNA of the CDR3 is TGTGCCCCAGGGGGCACAGATACGCAGTATTTT. Encoded protein: CAPGGTDTQYF.

The rearrangement uses TRBV4-2 and TRBJ1-1; TRBD1 matches at 9 bases. Unmatched junction bases numbered 13, after V lost 0 bases and J lost 11 bases. The CDR3 loop spans 16 amino acids. Germline V lookup: CDR1 LGHNA, CDR2 YNFKEQ. The CDR3 coding sequence is TGTGCCAGCAGCCAAGAGGGTCCACAGGGGGCAAGTGGTGCTTTCTTT. This translates into CASSQEGPQGASGAFF.